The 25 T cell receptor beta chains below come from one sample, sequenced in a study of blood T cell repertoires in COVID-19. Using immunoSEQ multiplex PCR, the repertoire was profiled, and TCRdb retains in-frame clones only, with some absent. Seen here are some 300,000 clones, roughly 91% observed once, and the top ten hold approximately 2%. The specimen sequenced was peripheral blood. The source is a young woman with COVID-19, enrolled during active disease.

CDR3: CASSQGGEQFF. As DNA, the CDR3 is TGTGCCAGCAGCCAAGGGGGAGAGCAGTTCTTC. V usage is TRBV7-9 and J usage is TRBJ2-1, with TRBD1 as a possible D gene (6 bases). The CDR3 length is 11 residues. Between the trimmed V and J ends, which lost 5 bases and 10 bases, there was a span of 9 bases. Germline lookup yields CDR1 SEHNR and CDR2 FQNEAQ (reference sequence).

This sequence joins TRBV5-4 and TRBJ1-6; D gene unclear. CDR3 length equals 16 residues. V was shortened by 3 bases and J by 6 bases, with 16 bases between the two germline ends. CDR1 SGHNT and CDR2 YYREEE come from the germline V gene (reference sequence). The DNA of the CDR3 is TGTGCCAGCAGCTCGGGAAACGTATCTCCTAATTCACCCCTCCACTTT. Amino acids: CASSSGNVSPNSPLHF.

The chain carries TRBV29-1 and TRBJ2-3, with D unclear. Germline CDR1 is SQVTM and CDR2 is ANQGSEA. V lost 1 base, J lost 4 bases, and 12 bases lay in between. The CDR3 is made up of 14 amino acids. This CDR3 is CSVEGHPPPDTQYF. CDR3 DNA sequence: TGCAGCGTTGAAGGTCATCCCCCCCCAGATACGCAGTATTTT.

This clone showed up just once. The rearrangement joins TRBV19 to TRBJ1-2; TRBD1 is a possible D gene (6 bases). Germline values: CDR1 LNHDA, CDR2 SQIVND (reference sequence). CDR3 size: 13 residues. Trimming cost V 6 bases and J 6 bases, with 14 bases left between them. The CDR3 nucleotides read TGTGCCAGTAGCTTAGGGGGTTTAAATGGCTACACCTTC. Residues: CASSLGGLNGYTF.

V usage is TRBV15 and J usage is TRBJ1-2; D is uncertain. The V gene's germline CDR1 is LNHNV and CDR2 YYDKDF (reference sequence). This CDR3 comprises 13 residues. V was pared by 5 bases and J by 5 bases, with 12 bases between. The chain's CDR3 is CATSPGRPYGYTF. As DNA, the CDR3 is TGTGCCACCAGCCCGGGTCGCCCATATGGCTACACCTTC.

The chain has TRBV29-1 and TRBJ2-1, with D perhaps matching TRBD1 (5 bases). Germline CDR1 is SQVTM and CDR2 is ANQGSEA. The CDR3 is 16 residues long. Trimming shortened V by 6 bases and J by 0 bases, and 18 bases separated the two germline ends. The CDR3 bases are TGCAGCGTGATATTTCCAGGGTTCAGCTCCTACAATGAGCAGTTCTTC. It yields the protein CSVIFPGFSSYNEQFF.

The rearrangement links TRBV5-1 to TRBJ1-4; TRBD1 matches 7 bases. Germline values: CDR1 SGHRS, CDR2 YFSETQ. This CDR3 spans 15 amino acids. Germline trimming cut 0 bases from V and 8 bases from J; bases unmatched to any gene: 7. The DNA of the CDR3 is TGCGCCAGCAGCTTGGTTGGACAGGCTGGAGAAAAACTGTTTTTT. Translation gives CASSLVGQAGEKLFF. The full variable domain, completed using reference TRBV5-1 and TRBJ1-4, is KAGVTQTPRYLIKTRGQQVTLSCSPISGHRSVSWYQQTPGQGLQFLFEYFSETQRNKGNFPGRFSGRQFSNSRSEMNVSTLELGDSALYLCASSLVGQAGEKLFFGSGTQLSVL.

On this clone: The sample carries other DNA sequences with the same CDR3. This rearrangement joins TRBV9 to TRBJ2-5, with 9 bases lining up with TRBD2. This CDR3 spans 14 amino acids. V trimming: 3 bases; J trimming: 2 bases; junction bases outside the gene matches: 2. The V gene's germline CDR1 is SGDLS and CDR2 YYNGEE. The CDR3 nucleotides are TGTGCCAGCAGCGCAGGACTAGCGCAAGAGACCCAGTACTTC. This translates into CASSAGLAQETQYF.

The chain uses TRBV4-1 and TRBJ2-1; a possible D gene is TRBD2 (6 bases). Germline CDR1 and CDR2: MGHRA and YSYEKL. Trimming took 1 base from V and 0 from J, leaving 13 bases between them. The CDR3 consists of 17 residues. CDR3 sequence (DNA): TGCGCCAGCAGCCAAGGGCCAGCGGGTAACTCCTACAATGAGCAGTTCTTC. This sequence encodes CASSQGPAGNSYNEQFF.

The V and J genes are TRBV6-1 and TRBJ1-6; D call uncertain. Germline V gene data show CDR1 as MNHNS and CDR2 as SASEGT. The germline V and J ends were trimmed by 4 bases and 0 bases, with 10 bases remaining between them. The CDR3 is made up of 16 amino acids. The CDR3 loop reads CASSGPGSSYNSPLHF. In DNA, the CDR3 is TGTGCCAGCAGTGGACCGGGGAGCTCCTATAATTCACCCCTCCACTTT.

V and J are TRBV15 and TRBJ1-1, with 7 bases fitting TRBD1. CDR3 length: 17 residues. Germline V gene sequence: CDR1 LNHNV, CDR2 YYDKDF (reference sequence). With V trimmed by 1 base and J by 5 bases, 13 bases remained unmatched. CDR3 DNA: TGTGCCACCAGCAGAGGTGGACAGGTTGGCGGAGATACTGAAGCTTTCTTT. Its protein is CATSRGGQVGGDTEAFF.

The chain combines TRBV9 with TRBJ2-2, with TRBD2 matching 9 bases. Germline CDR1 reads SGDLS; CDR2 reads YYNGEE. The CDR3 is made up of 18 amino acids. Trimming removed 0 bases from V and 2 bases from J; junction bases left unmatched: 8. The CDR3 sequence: CASSVVSSGGPNTGELFF. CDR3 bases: TGTGCCAGCAGCGTAGTTTCAAGCGGGGGGCCCAACACCGGGGAGCTGTTTTTT.

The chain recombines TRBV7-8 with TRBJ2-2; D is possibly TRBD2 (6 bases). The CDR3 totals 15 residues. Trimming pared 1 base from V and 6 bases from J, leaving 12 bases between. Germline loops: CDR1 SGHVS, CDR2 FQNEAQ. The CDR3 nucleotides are TGTGCCAGCAGCTTAGTTGTTCCGGGGGCCGGGGAGCTGTTTTTT. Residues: CASSLVVPGAGELFF.

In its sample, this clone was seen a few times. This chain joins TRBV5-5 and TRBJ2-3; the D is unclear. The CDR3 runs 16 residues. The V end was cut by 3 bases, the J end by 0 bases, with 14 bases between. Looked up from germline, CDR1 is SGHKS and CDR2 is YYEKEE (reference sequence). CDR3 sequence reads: CASSSSQLHSTDTQYF. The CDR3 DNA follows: TGTGCCAGCAGCTCATCACAACTACACAGCACAGATACGCAGTATTTT.

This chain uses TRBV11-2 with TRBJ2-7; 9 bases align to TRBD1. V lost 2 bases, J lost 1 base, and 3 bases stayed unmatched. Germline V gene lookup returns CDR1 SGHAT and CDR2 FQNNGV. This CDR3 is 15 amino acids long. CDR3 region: CASSLTTGGSYEQYF. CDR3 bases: TGTGCCAGCAGCTTAACGACAGGGGGGTCCTACGAGCAGTACTTC.

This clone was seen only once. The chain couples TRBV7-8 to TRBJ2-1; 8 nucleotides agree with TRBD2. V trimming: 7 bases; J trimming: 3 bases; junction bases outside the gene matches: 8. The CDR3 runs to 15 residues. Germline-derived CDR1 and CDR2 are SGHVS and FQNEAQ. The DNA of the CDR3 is TGTGCCAGCAACGTCGGTAGCGGGGTCTACAATGAGCAGTTCTTC. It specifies CASNVGSGVYNEQFF.

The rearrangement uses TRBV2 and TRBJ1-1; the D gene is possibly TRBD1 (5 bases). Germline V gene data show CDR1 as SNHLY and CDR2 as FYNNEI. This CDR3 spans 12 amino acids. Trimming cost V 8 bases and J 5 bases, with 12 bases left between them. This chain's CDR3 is CASGRRGTEAFF. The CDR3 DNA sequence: TGTGCCAGCGGGAGGAGGGGTACTGAAGCTTTCTTT.

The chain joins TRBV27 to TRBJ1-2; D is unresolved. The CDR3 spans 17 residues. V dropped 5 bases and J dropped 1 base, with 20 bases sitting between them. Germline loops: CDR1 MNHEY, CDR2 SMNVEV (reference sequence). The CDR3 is CASSPPLGLKDNYGYTF. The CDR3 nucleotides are TGTGCCAGCAGTCCCCCCTTAGGACTCAAGGATAACTATGGCTACACCTTC.

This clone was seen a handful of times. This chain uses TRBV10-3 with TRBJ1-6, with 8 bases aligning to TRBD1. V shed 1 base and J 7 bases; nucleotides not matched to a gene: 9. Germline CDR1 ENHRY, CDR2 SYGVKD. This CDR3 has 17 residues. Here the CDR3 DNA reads TGTGCCATCAGTGAGTTACTGGACAGGGCTCTAAATTCACCCCTCCACTTT. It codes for CAISELLDRALNSPLHF.

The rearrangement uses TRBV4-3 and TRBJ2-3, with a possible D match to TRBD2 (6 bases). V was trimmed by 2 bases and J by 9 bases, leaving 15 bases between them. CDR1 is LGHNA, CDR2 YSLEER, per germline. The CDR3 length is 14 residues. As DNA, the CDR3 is TGCGCCAGCAGCCAACTGGTGGCGGGGAGGACGCAGTATTTT. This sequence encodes CASSQLVAGRTQYF.

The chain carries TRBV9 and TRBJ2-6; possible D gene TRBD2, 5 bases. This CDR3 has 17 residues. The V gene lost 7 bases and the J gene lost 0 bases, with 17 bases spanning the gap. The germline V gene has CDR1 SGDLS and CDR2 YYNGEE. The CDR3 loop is CASRRGQPNSGANVLTF. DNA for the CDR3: TGTGCCAGCCGAAGAGGGCAGCCTAACTCTGGGGCCAACGTCCTGACTTTC.

The CDR3 DNA reads as TGTGCCAGCAGCTTAGCATCCGAGGGTGAAGCTTTCTTT. It encodes CASSLASEGEAFF. The chain joins TRBV7-9 to TRBJ1-1; D is unclear. Trimming took 0 bases from V and 7 from J, leaving 9 bases between them. The length of the CDR3 is 13 residues. Germline V lookup: CDR1 SEHNR, CDR2 FQNEAQ (reference sequence).

CDR3 loop: CASSQGGGASDYGYTF. The DNA for the CDR3 is TGTGCCAGCAGCCAAGGCGGGGGTGCCTCTGACTATGGCTACACCTTC. The genes are TRBV4-2 and TRBJ1-2, with D possibly being TRBD1 (5 bases). CDR1 and CDR2 from the germline V gene are LGHNA and YNFKEQ. This CDR3 contains 16 residues. Trimming took off 1 base at V and 3 bases at J, with 15 bases between the two ends.

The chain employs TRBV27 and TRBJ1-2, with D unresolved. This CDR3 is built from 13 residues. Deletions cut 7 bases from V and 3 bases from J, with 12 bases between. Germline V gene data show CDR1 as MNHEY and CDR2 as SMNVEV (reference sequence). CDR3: CASNTLSDYGYTF. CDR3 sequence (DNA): TGTGCCAGCAATACGCTGAGTGACTATGGCTACACCTTC.

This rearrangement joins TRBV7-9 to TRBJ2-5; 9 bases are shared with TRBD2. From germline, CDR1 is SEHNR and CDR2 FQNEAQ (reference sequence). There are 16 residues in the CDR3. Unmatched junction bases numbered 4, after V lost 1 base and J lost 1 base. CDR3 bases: TGTGCCAGCAGCTTAGGGCTAGCGGGGCCCCAAGAGACCCAGTACTTC. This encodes CASSLGLAGPQETQYF.